These 32 T cell receptor beta chains came from one sample sequenced in a study of blood T cell repertoires in COVID-19. TCRdb keeps only in-frame clones here, not all; method: immunoSEQ multiplex PCR. Altogether about 120,000 clones are present, nearly 80% being singletons, with the ten largest covering 16%. Sequences were obtained from peripheral blood. The source is a woman of 80 years or more with active or convalescent COVID-19.

The chain recombines TRBV10-1 with TRBJ2-2; D is uncertain. The CDR3 is made up of 13 amino acids. The V and J ends lost 4 bases and 3 bases respectively, with 6 bases between them. CDR1 WNHNN and CDR2 SYGVQD come from the germline V gene (reference sequence). The CDR3 coding sequence is TGCGCCAGCAGTGCGCGATACACCGGGGAGCTGTTTTTT. As protein: CASSARYTGELFF.

The chain couples TRBV7-2 to TRBJ2-5; 8 bases are shared with TRBD1. The CDR3 contains 14 residues. With V trimmed by 5 bases and J by 5 bases, 7 bases remained unmatched. Germline CDR1 SGHTA, CDR2 FQGNSA. CDR3 coding DNA: TGTGCCAGCAGCACAGGACAGGGCGGGGAGACCCAGTACTTC. The encoded protein is CASSTGQGGETQYF.

V usage is TRBV2 and J usage is TRBJ1-2; TRBD1 aligns across 8 bases. J was trimmed by 0 bases and V by 8 bases; bases with no gene match: 5. Germline V gene sequence: CDR1 SNHLY, CDR2 FYNNEI. CDR3 length: 14 residues. The CDR3 DNA follows: TGTGCCAGCGCTGGACAGGGAGCTAACTATGGCTACACCTTC. Translating gives CASAGQGANYGYTF.

The chain uses TRBV5-1 and TRBJ2-1, with 9 positions matching TRBD1. J was trimmed by 9 bases and V by 4 bases; bases with no gene match: 11. The CDR3 has 15 amino acids. Germline V lookup: CDR1 SGHRS, CDR2 YFSETQ. The CDR3 reads CASSIRAGTGSEQFF. Here the CDR3 DNA reads TGCGCCAGCAGCATCAGGGCCGGGACAGGGTCTGAGCAGTTCTTC.

The chain combines TRBV5-4 with TRBJ2-2; 15 positions agree with TRBD2. The CDR3 is made up of 19 amino acids. With 3 bases clipped from V and 5 bases from J, the junction kept 11 bases outside the gene matches. Germline V CDR1 and CDR2: SGHNT, YYREEE (reference sequence). CDR3 protein: CASSSTPGGLAGGTGELFF. The CDR3 DNA reads TGTGCCAGCAGCTCAACCCCCGGGGGACTAGCGGGAGGTACCGGGGAGCTGTTTTTT.

This clone has only a few counts. The V call is TRBV28, the J call TRBJ2-3; D not certain. This CDR3 contains 15 residues. Germline V gives CDR1 MDHEN, CDR2 SYDVKM. Trimming took off 5 bases at V and 2 bases at J, with 14 bases between the two ends. CDR3 region: CASSPPDSFTDTQYF. The DNA of the CDR3 is TGTGCCAGCAGTCCACCTGACTCCTTCACAGATACGCAGTATTTT.

The CDR3 DNA is TGTGCCAGCAGCGTTCGTCTAGGAGTGCAGTTCTTC. Translating it yields CASSVRLGVQFF. The chain is built from TRBV3-1 (or the pseudogene TRBV3-2) and TRBJ2-1; D not certain. Germline lookup yields CDR1 LGHDT and CDR2 YNNKEL (reference sequence). The CDR3 covers 12 residues. Trimming left V 5 bases short and J 12 bases short, with 14 bases between.

V is TRBV5-5 and J is TRBJ2-7; a possible D gene is TRBD2 (5 bases). V lost 0 bases and J lost 4, with 14 bases in between. Germline assignment: CDR1 SGHKS and CDR2 YYEKEE (reference sequence). This CDR3 spans 15 amino acids. CDR3: CASSLASRVAYEQYF. CDR3 nucleotides: TGTGCCAGCAGCTTGGCGTCGAGGGTAGCTTACGAGCAGTACTTC.

This clone has a handful of counts. The chain combines TRBV3-1 (or the pseudogene TRBV3-2) with TRBJ2-2, with 7 bases lining up with TRBD1. This CDR3 has 16 residues. V dropped 4 bases and J dropped 3; count of bases not matched to a gene: 8. CDR1 is LGHDT and CDR2 is YNNKEL in the germline V gene (reference sequence). In DNA form, the CDR3 reads TGTGCCAGCAGCCTATATGGGCAGGGGGACACCGGGGAGCTGTTTTTT. It translates to CASSLYGQGDTGELFF.

In the case of this clone: The germline gene is not matched at one end of the junction; a read error may be the cause. The J gene is TRBJ1-1, the V gene TRBV10-3; D ambiguous. In germline, CDR1 is ENHRY, CDR2 SYGVKD. The CDR3 runs 13 residues. The CDR3 here is CAISEGGNPEAFF. DNA for the CDR3: TGTGCCATCAGTGAGGGAGGGAACCCTGAAGCTTTCTTT.

In this sample, this clone turned up a few times. This chain uses TRBV11-1 with TRBJ2-7; 7 bases line up with TRBD1. Germline V gene lookup returns CDR1 SGHAT and CDR2 FQDESV (reference sequence). V lost 5 bases and J lost 2; bases outside the gene matches: 6. The CDR3 length is 14 residues. The CDR3 coding sequence is TGTGCCAGCAGCCAACCCGGACAGGCCTACGAGCAGTACTTC. Its translation: CASSQPGQAYEQYF.

The chain combines TRBV3-1 (or the pseudogene TRBV3-2) with TRBJ2-2; 9 bases fit TRBD1. The CDR3 is 16 amino acids. V shed 8 bases and J 6 bases; nucleotides not matched to a gene: 13. Germline-derived CDR1 and CDR2 are LGHDT and YNNKEL (reference sequence). CDR3 residues: CASAKNRGRNSGELFF. The CDR3 DNA is TGTGCCAGCGCTAAAAACAGGGGGCGAAATTCCGGGGAGCTGTTTTTT.

V usage is TRBV6-5 and J usage is TRBJ2-3; tentative D call: TRBD2 (5 bases). CDR3 length: 13 residues. The V end was cut by 10 bases, the J end by 1 base, with 12 bases between. Germline V gene lookup returns CDR1 MNHEY and CDR2 SVGAGI. CDR3 DNA sequence: TGTGCCACCTTTCTAGCTGGCACAGATACGCAGTATTTT. Amino acids: CATFLAGTDTQYF.

The chain joins TRBV5-4 to TRBJ2-7; perhaps TRBD2 as D (6 bases). The length of the CDR3 is 13 residues. Looked up from germline, CDR1 is SGHNT and CDR2 is YYREEE (reference sequence). The V end lost 0 bases, the J end lost 9 bases, and 13 bases lay between the germline ends. CDR3 sequence (DNA): TGTGCCAGCAGCTTGGAGGTGGCGGGACGGCAGTACTTC. It is translated as CASSLEVAGRQYF.

J is TRBJ2-6 and V is TRBV6-5, with 7 bases identical to TRBD1. With V trimmed by 5 bases and J by 3 bases, 4 bases remained unmatched. The germline gives CDR1 MNHEY, CDR2 SVGAGI. CDR3 length: 15 amino acids. The CDR3 bases are TGTGCCAGCAGTACTACAGGGGATGGGGCCAACGTCCTGACTTTC. This translates into CASSTTGDGANVLTF.

The chain employs TRBV4-1 and TRBJ1-2, with a weak D call TRBD1 (6 bases). V was shortened by 0 bases and J by 4 bases, with 18 bases between the two germline ends. The CDR3 covers 17 residues. CDR1 is MGHRA and CDR2 is YSYEKL in the germline V gene. CDR3 coding DNA: TGCGCCAGCAGCCAAGATTCGGGGGGGCGAAGCTCCTATGGCTACACCTTC. This gives the protein CASSQDSGGRSSYGYTF.

This clone was counted once. The rearrangement uses TRBV6-6 and TRBJ2-1; 15 nucleotides agree with TRBD2. Germline trimming cut 6 bases from V and 5 bases from J; bases unmatched to any gene: 5. This CDR3 region has 16 residues. Germline CDR1 reads MNHNY; CDR2 reads SVGAGI (reference sequence). DNA of the CDR3: TGTGCCAGCAGATCCGGGACTAGCGGGAGGAACAATGAGCAGTTCTTC. Its translation is CASRSGTSGRNNEQFF.

CDR3 residues: CASSLPRQGYEQYF. CDR3 sequence (DNA): TGTGCCAGCAGCCTACCCCGACAGGGATACGAGCAGTACTTC. The rearrangement joins TRBV11-2 to TRBJ2-7; 7 bases fit TRBD1. This CDR3 region has 14 residues. The germline V gene encodes CDR1 SGHAT and CDR2 FQNNGV. With V trimmed by 5 bases and J by 4 bases, 8 bases remained unmatched.

This clone was found once. This chain links TRBV5-1 with TRBJ2-5; no clear D. The germline V gene has CDR1 SGHRS and CDR2 YFSETQ. The CDR3 is made up of 14 amino acids. V shed 4 bases and J shed 5 bases, with 15 bases lying between them. CDR3 region: CASSSLVTRETQYF. CDR3 bases: TGCGCCAGCAGCAGCCTGGTAACGAGGGAGACCCAGTACTTC.

Of note for this clone: Relative to the germline gene, one junction end is altered; a read error may explain this. The chain recombines TRBV7-7 with TRBJ1-4; the D gene is possibly TRBD1 (5 bases). There are 16 residues in the CDR3. CDR1 is SSHAT and CDR2 is FNYEAQ in the germline V gene (reference sequence). The CDR3 is CASSTRQTATNEKLFF. The DNA of the CDR3 is TGTGCTAGCAGCACCAGACAGACTGCAACTAATGAAAAACTGTTTTTT.

This chain connects TRBV3-1 (or the pseudogene TRBV3-2) to TRBJ1-3; D is possibly TRBD1 (5 bases). This CDR3 region has 15 residues. Trimming took 1 base from V and 4 from J, leaving 11 bases between them. Germline CDR1 and CDR2: LGHDT and YNNKEL (reference sequence). In DNA form, the CDR3 reads TGTGCCAGCAGCCAAGTCGCAGGGTTAGGAAACACCATATATTTT. Translated, it gives CASSQVAGLGNTIYF.

This clone appeared a few times. This chain connects TRBV28 to TRBJ1-2; D is uncertain. Trimming pared 2 bases from V and 4 bases from J, leaving 11 bases between. The CDR3 covers 14 residues. Germline CDR1 and CDR2: MDHEN and SYDVKM. CDR3 sequence: CASSLTMRIYGYTF. For the CDR3, the DNA is TGTGCCAGCAGTTTAACTATGCGAATCTATGGCTACACCTTC.

The chain is built from TRBV21-1 and TRBJ2-3; TRBD2 is taken as the D call from the table, unchecked against the DNA. TRBV21-1 is given as a pseudogene. The CDR3 runs 20 residues. The CDR3 here is CASSKVLGSSPRSGTDTQYF. The CDR3, as DNA: TGTGCCAGCAGCAAAGTTCTTGGTAGCAGCCCCCGCTCCGGCACAGATACGCAGTATTTT.

This chain uses TRBV7-8 with TRBJ1-4; maybe TRBD1 (6 bases). This CDR3 has 15 amino acids. Germline values: CDR1 SGHVS, CDR2 FQNEAQ. V lost 5 bases and J lost 3, with 13 bases in between. This chain's CDR3 is CASSVTQGPNEKLFF. In nucleotides, the CDR3 is TGTGCCAGCAGCGTAACACAGGGTCCTAATGAAAAACTGTTTTTT.

The J gene is TRBJ2-5, the V gene TRBV20-1, with D uncertain. The CDR3 consists of 12 residues. Trimming stripped 3 bases from V and 2 bases from J, with 7 bases between. Germline lookup yields CDR1 DFQATT and CDR2 SNEGSKA (reference sequence). The CDR3: CSASKEQETQYF. In nucleotides, the CDR3 is TGCAGTGCTAGTAAGGAGCAAGAGACCCAGTACTTC.

V gene TRBV2 combines with J gene TRBJ2-7; tentatively, D is TRBD1 (6 bases). CDR3 length: 13 residues. V was shortened by 1 base and J by 6 bases, with 10 bases between the two germline ends. Germline V gene data show CDR1 as SNHLY and CDR2 as FYNNEI. The CDR3 protein is CASSEDRAGEQYF. For the CDR3, the DNA is TGTGCCAGCAGTGAAGACAGGGCGGGCGAGCAGTACTTC.

The chain couples TRBV10-1 to TRBJ2-7, with 8 bases aligning to TRBD2. The CDR3 consists of 14 residues. The V gene's germline CDR1 is WNHNN and CDR2 SYGVQD (reference sequence). V was clipped by 4 bases and J by 0 bases; unmatched bases: 2. CDR3 nucleotide sequence: TGCGCCAGCAGTGCAGCGGGAGACTCCTACGAGCAGTACTTC. Protein: CASSAAGDSYEQYF.

The chain recombines TRBV7-2 with TRBJ2-2, with TRBD2 as a possible D gene (5 bases). This CDR3 spans 17 amino acids. Deletions cut 5 bases from V and 1 base from J, with 17 bases between. Germline CDR1 and CDR2: SGHTA and FQGNSA. In DNA, the CDR3 is TGTGCCAGCAGCCCAATTACTAGTATTATGAACACCGGGGAGCTGTTTTTT. Residues: CASSPITSIMNTGELFF.

The chain carries TRBV6-2 or TRBV6-3 and TRBJ2-7; tentatively, D is TRBD2 (6 bases). There are 15 residues in the CDR3. Per the germline V gene, CDR1 is MNHEY and CDR2 is SVGEGT. Trimming removed 3 bases at V and 4 bases at J, with 16 bases between. The CDR3 is CASSYRFGGVYEQYF. The CDR3, as DNA: TGTGCCAGCAGTTATAGGTTTGGCGGGGTTTACGAGCAGTACTTC.

This sequence joins TRBV19 and TRBJ2-1; 7 bases match TRBD2. The CDR3 has 15 residues. Germline CDR1 is LNHDA and CDR2 is SQIVND (reference sequence). V trimming: 8 bases; J trimming: 8 bases; junction bases outside the gene matches: 15. This chain's CDR3 is CASLPLGGGLDEQFF. The CDR3 DNA reads as TGTGCCAGTCTCCCCCTGGGGGGAGGGCTCGATGAGCAGTTCTTC.

V usage is TRBV6-2 or TRBV6-3 and J usage is TRBJ1-1, with D possibly matching TRBD1 (5 bases). V was cut by 5 bases and J by 4 bases, with 20 bases left in between. The CDR3 contains 16 residues. Germline V gene sequence: CDR1 MNHEY, CDR2 SVGEGT. In DNA form, the CDR3 reads TGTGCCAGCAGTCGGACACTCAAGTCTTACAGCACTGAAGCTTTCTTT. Protein sequence: CASSRTLKSYSTEAFF.

In its sample, this clone was seen once. The chain uses TRBV15 and TRBJ2-1; D is unclear. Germline assignment: CDR1 LNHNV and CDR2 YYDKDF (reference sequence). CDR3 length: 13 amino acids. V was cut by 0 bases and J by 8 bases, with 8 bases left in between. CDR3 loop: CATSRDLSDEQFF. As DNA, the CDR3 is TGTGCCACCAGCAGAGATCTTTCTGATGAGCAGTTCTTC.